These T cell receptor beta chains were read from a single sample in a study of molecular identifiers for immune sequencing clone quantification. One entry per CDR3 protein, called by TCRdb with MiXCR from the PCR reads. The table shows 60,000 to 70,000 distinct CDR3 sequences, with less than 20% occurring only once. The material sequenced was naive CD8+ T cells from blood, with Jurkat cell RNA spiked in. The receptor set was obtained from a human donor in good health. Some libraries in this study had Jurkat cell RNA spiked in. CDR3s include the opening cysteine and the closing phenylalanine or tryptophan. Fields, in order: CDR3 DNA, CDR3 protein, D gene, clone size, J gene, V gene. D genes are given only for firm matches. A clone size is listed for some rows: how often the clone was seen (once, few, many), or a class if it is expanded.

CDR3nt: TGTGCCAGCAGCTCGGAGTCCGTCGGGCCCTCCTACGAGCAGTACTTC
CDR3aa: CASSSESVGPSYEQYF
d_gene: NA
abundance: few
j_gene: TRBJ2-7
v_gene: TRBV7-9

CDR3nt: TGCGCCAGCAGCCAAGGCTGGAGTGAAGCTTTCTTT
CDR3aa: CASSQGWSEAFF
d_gene: NA
abundance: many
j_gene: TRBJ1-1
v_gene: TRBV4-3

CDR3nt: TGCAGTGCTAGAGATCACTTCGGTCGGATAGAGAACACTGAAGCTTTCTTT
CDR3aa: CSARDHFGRIENTEAFF
d_gene: NA
abundance: many
j_gene: TRBJ1-1
v_gene: TRBV20-1

CDR3nt: TGCAGTGCTAGAGCGGGAGGAGTGCATGAGCAGTTCTTC
CDR3aa: CSARAGGVHEQFF
d_gene: TRBD2
abundance: many
j_gene: TRBJ2-1
v_gene: TRBV20-1

CDR3nt: TGTGCCAGCAGCCACCAACAGTCCAGGGACGACGAGCAGTACTTC
CDR3aa: CASSHQQSRDDEQYF
d_gene: NA
abundance: NA
j_gene: TRBJ2-7
v_gene: TRBV3-1

CDR3nt: TGTGCCAGCAGTCCGAGGGAAGGTGTATCCTACAATGAGCAGTTCTTC
CDR3aa: CASSPREGVSYNEQFF
d_gene: NA
abundance: NA
j_gene: TRBJ2-1
v_gene: TRBV6-4

CDR3nt: TGCGCCAGCAGTACAGACAGGGAAGATAATTCACCCCTCCACTTT
CDR3aa: CASSTDREDNSPLHF
d_gene: TRBD1
abundance: many
j_gene: TRBJ1-6
v_gene: TRBV23-1

CDR3nt: TGCGCCAGCAGCCAGCGCCTGACAGGGTACGAGCAGTACTTC
CDR3aa: CASSQRLTGYEQYF
d_gene: TRBD1
abundance: many
j_gene: TRBJ2-7
v_gene: TRBV4-1

CDR3nt: TGTGCCTGGAGTGTATTTGTGCCAGATACGCAGTATTTT
CDR3aa: CAWSVFVPDTQYF
d_gene: NA
abundance: many
j_gene: TRBJ2-3
v_gene: TRBV30

CDR3nt: TGTGCCAGCAGCTTTATAACCCCGTCCGCCGGGGAGCTGTTTTTT
CDR3aa: CASSFITPSAGELFF
d_gene: NA
abundance: many
j_gene: TRBJ2-2
v_gene: TRBV13

CDR3nt: TGCAGCGTTGAAGTGGGTACTAGCGGGACCTACGAGCAGTACTTC
CDR3aa: CSVEVGTSGTYEQYF
d_gene: TRBD2
abundance: many
j_gene: TRBJ2-7
v_gene: TRBV29-1

CDR3nt: TGTGCCAGCAGCTTAGCGGAGGGGTTTTTTACGACTAATGAAAAACTGTTTTTT
CDR3aa: CASSLAEGFFTTNEKLFF
d_gene: NA
abundance: NA
j_gene: TRBJ1-4
v_gene: TRBV11-2

CDR3nt: TGTGCCAGCAGCGTCAGCAAAGCGGGAGCGGACTCTGGGGCCAACGTCCTGACTTTC
CDR3aa: CASSVSKAGADSGANVLTF
d_gene: TRBD2
abundance: many
j_gene: TRBJ2-6
v_gene: TRBV9

CDR3nt: TGTGCCAGCAGCGCGGACTCTAGTTCCCCTCTCGAGCAGTACTTC
CDR3aa: CASSADSSSPLEQYF
d_gene: NA
abundance: many
j_gene: TRBJ2-7
v_gene: TRBV9

CDR3nt: TGTGCCAGCAGCCCCTTGAGGGGAACTCTCTCCTCCGAGCAGTACTTC
CDR3aa: CASSPLRGTLSSEQYF
d_gene: NA
abundance: few
j_gene: TRBJ2-7
v_gene: TRBV5-6

CDR3nt: TGCAGTGCTAGAGGACTAGCGGTAGGGCACAATGAGCAGTTCTTC
CDR3aa: CSARGLAVGHNEQFF
d_gene: TRBD2
abundance: many
j_gene: TRBJ2-1
v_gene: TRBV20-1

CDR3nt: TGCAGTGCTAGAGAACGGGACACCTACTCCTACGAGCAGTACTTC
CDR3aa: CSARERDTYSYEQYF
d_gene: NA
abundance: NA
j_gene: TRBJ2-7
v_gene: TRBV20-1